This is a list of T cell receptor beta chains from one sample in a study of blood T cell repertoires in COVID-19. The table came from immunoSEQ multiplex PCR; TCRdb's copy has only in-frame clones and leaves some out. The sample has about 170,000 clones, 88% seen once. The sequenced sample consisted of peripheral blood. These receptors were obtained from a man in his 60s with acute or convalescent COVID-19. The conserved cysteine and the conserved F or W are not part of the CDR3 here.

V gene,CDR3 length,J gene,CDR3 protein
TRBV5-6,13,TRBJ1-6,ASSRDRGTSSPLH
TRBV6-5,10,TRBJ2-1,ASRPGSWEQF
TRBV6-5,14,TRBJ1-2,ASSYRPTGGAHGYT
TRBV30,16,TRBJ1-3,AWSRGTEGTGIGNTIY
TRBV7-3,12,TRBJ2-1,ASSPGLHYNEQF
TRBV18,12,TRBJ1-2,ASSPTGTQFGYT
TRBV27,17,TRBJ2-2,ASSLGFGGGRRNTGELF
TRBV6-2/TRBV6-3,11,TRBJ1-6,ASSYIGGSPLH
TRBV10-1,12,TRBJ1-1,ASSGLGTGDKAF
TRBV19,12,TRBJ2-1,ASKPSGVYNEQF
TRBV19,12,TRBJ1-3,ASRRTGAGNTIY
TRBV7-9,11,TRBJ2-7,ASSLETGYEQY
TRBV19,12,TRBJ2-1,ASSTPPRHNEQF
TRBV2,12,TRBJ1-6,ASNPTVPNSPLH
TRBV13,11,TRBJ2-1,ASSLNFYNEQF
TRBV2,15,TRBJ2-5,ASTQKAGGLSGETQY
TRBV7-6,15,TRBJ2-1,ASSLAGQGAYYNEQF
TRBV27,13,TRBJ1-5,ASSRGREGRQPQH
TRBV10-1,12,TRBJ1-1,ASSEDRRNTEAF
TRBV7-9,9,TRBJ2-1,ASSLAREKF
TRBV19,13,TRBJ1-3,ASKLQGANENTIY
TRBV4-2,14,TRBJ1-5,ASSQGGQGGDQPQH
TRBV7-3,10,TRBJ2-6,ASSSGANVLT
TRBV5-4,12,TRBJ2-7,ASSSDRELYEQY
TRBV3-1/TRBV3-2,15,TRBJ2-7,ASSRTGIGSASYEQY
TRBV9,14,TRBJ2-5,ASSDTGQAHRETQY
TRBV19,13,TRBJ1-1,ASSPLRLGDTEAF
TRBV9,12,TRBJ1-1,ASSAQTANTEAF
TRBV10-3,11,TRBJ1-4,AIRPGLGEKLF
TRBV7-2,12,TRBJ1-1,ASSLTGFNTEAF
TRBV19,14,TRBJ2-5,ASSTGTRGEGETQY
TRBV6-5,11,TRBJ2-5,ASRRGAVETQY
TRBV7-2,17,TRBJ2-6,ASSSQSTGGFSGANVLT
TRBV19,12,TRBJ1-1,ASSRGDFNTEAF
TRBV28,13,TRBJ1-6,ASTPTGEGNSPLH